This TCR beta chain was profiled in a study of blood T cell repertoires in COVID-19 (dated by TCRdb to the early 2020s). With regard to the full study: The collaborator samples originated in the United States, Italy and Spain and spanned the acute and convalescent phases of COVID-19. Deeply sampled blood TCRbeta repertoires from subjects exposed to, actively infected with, or recovered from COVID-19 were included in the dataset. Samples were obtained from the ongoing ImmuneRACE study (first 160 participants) and from some 1,300 subjects provided by 6 global collaborators. Where available, HLA class I and class II types were taken from metadata supplied by the sample provider and were not determined by assay-based typing. A freely available public database, intended as a resource for researchers studying the immune response to SARS-CoV-2, is where the repertoires were released. The prospective study material was composed of cDNA or gDNA derived from T cells, B-cell-depleted T cells, or PBMCs. A de-identified subject ID, COVID-19 status, age in years and sex were almost always included in the sample metadata. Here is what the overall study found, with its caveats: The amount of clinical and demographic metadata varied by source and participant and was provided uncurated.

TCRbeta CDR3 regions were amplified from genomic DNA by means of the immunoSEQ Assay, a bias-controlled multiplex PCR. Under the source paper's analysis protocol: Nucleated cell counts per sample were estimated from amplification of reference gene primers within the assay. Sequence reads were collapsed and filtered to measure the absolute abundance of every unique TCRbeta CDR3 rearrangement. For each sample, productive Simpson clonality was calculated as the square root of Simpson's diversity index over productive rearrangements. TCRdb limited this immuneACCESS table to in-frame rearrangements with V and J called. A share of clones is missing; checked studies link under half to unresolved V genes, and the rest is unexplained. V, J and clone size are those of that table, while D and trimming were read from the DNA. The sample records about 120,000 clones, around 82% of which are singletons. The biggest ten clones account for about 12% of the sample.

With regard to this clone: Its cognate antigen has yet to be identified. No base quality information exists; no much larger clone differs at one position.

CDR1 is given as SQVTM and CDR2 as ANQGSEA, both from the germline V gene. The CDR3, from cysteine to phenylalanine, totals 14 residues. Kept here is only the CDR3 DNA, which spans 42 bases and is read in frame from base 1. V sheds 7 bases and J sheds 4 bases, leaving 20 bases between their ends. Whole blood was collected in K2EDTA tubes by collaborating institutions according to the institutions' own protocols. For TCRbeta analysis, collaborators shipped samples as frozen whole blood, isolated PBMCs, or DNA extracted from either of those sample types. This chain is built from TRBV29-1 and TRBJ2-7, with TRBD1 tentatively as D gene (5 bases match). This clonotype was sampled from a human donor in a cohort sampled during active COVID-19. The sequenced material came from peripheral blood. Here the CDR3 is given as CSALTGLGPYEQYF. The nucleotide sequence is given as TGCAGCGCTCTCACAGGATTAGGACCTTACGAGCAGTACTTC.